This T cell receptor beta chain was identified during a study of blood T cells in healthy people across ages. The CDR3 contains 16 residues. The junction had 7 bases not matched to a gene; V was cut back by 3 bases and J by 4 bases. The germline CDR1 and CDR2 sequences are MNHNY and SVGAGI (reference sequence). A sample-barcoded 5' primer and a J-beta primer mix were used in a second PCR of about 7 to 11 cycles. In TCRdb, the 5' RACE reads were re-called with MiXCR into one record per CDR3 protein. The sample carries approximately 850,000 distinct CDR3 sequences, about 42% recorded once. What was sequenced was blood. V gene TRBV6-6 combines with J gene TRBJ2-7; TRBD2 matches 12 bases. The receptor comes from a man in his sixties in good health. The DNA for the CDR3 is TGTGCCAGCAGTTATTCGGTGACTAGCGGGGGTTACGAGCAGTACTTC. It specifies CASSYSVTSGGYEQYF.